This TCR beta chain was sequenced during a study of T cell repertoires in cytomegalovirus infection. A single record per CDR3 protein comes from TCRdb applying MiXCR to the reads. This sample has about 310,000 distinct CDR3 sequences; 17% occur once, and the top ten carry 12%. Trimming left V 2 bases short and J 4 bases short, with 15 bases between. The germline V gene has CDR1 DFQATT and CDR2 SNEGSKA (reference sequence). The CDR3 contains 16 residues. The table lists this clonotype with a few counts. Sequenced material: PBMCs. The rearrangement joins TRBV20-1 to TRBJ1-6, with D perhaps matching TRBD1 (6 bases). This receptor was obtained from a human donor in good health (CMV status not recorded). Some clones in this sample may be carry-over from other donors' samples. CDR3 coding DNA: TGCAGTGCTAGACCCGTACAGGGCATGTATAATTCACCCCTCCACTTT. Translating gives CSARPVQGMYNSPLHF.